Sequencing of this T cell receptor (beta chain) was carried out in a study of blood T cells in healthy people across ages. This clonotype was picked up many times. CDR3 length: 12 residues. V shed 0 bases and J shed 7 bases, with 5 bases lying between them. CDR1 is SGHRS and CDR2 is YFSETQ in the germline V gene. Primers used in a second PCR of roughly 6 to 11 cycles were a sample-barcoded 5' primer and a J-beta primer mix. TCRdb recomputed calls from the 5' RACE reads with MiXCR, one row per CDR3 protein. The sample shows some 780,000 distinct CDR3 sequences, around 50% of them seen only once. The sequenced sample consisted of blood. This TCR was sampled from a man aged 35 to 55 in good health. The J gene is TRBJ2-4, the V gene TRBV5-1; D is possibly TRBD1 or TRBD2 (5 bases each). DNA for the CDR3: TGCGCCAGCAGCTTGGGGGACAACATTCAGTACTTC. Its protein product is CASSLGDNIQYF.